The rows below give T cell receptor beta chains drawn from one sample of a study of control samples from healthy donors and cancer patients. Measured with immunoSEQ multiplex PCR; TCRdb has only the in-frame clones, and not every one. The table counts about 190,000 clones; 2.2% lies in the top ten. Sequenced input: blood. These receptors all stem from a woman in her 30s in good health. Each CDR3 is given with its conserved first and last residue. A D gene is named only where the DNA matches it firmly.

cdr3_nt: TGTGCCAGCAGCTCACAGCTCTATAATTCACCCCTCCACTTT
cdr3_aa: CASSSQLYNSPLHF
j_call: TRBJ1-6
v_call: TRBV7-9
d_call: NA

cdr3_nt: TGTGCCAGCAGTGAGCAGGCAGGAAACACCATATATTTT
cdr3_aa: CASSEQAGNTIYF
j_call: TRBJ1-3
v_call: TRBV6-4
d_call: NA

cdr3_nt: TGCGCCAGCAGTCTATCGGGGTACCAAGAGACCCAGTACTTC
cdr3_aa: CASSLSGYQETQYF
j_call: TRBJ2-5
v_call: TRBV5-1
d_call: NA

cdr3_nt: TGTGCCAGCAGTGGTACCTTTATCAGAGATACGCAGTATTTT
cdr3_aa: CASSGTFIRDTQYF
j_call: TRBJ2-3
v_call: TRBV2
d_call: NA

cdr3_nt: TGTGCCAGCAGAAGACAGGGAGCGGACACTGAAGCTTTCTTT
cdr3_aa: CASRRQGADTEAFF
j_call: TRBJ1-1
v_call: TRBV21-1
d_call: NA

cdr3_nt: TGTGCCAGCAGTGAAGCGTTAAATAGCAATCAGCCCCAGCATTTT
cdr3_aa: CASSEALNSNQPQHF
j_call: TRBJ1-5
v_call: TRBV6-1
d_call: NA

cdr3_nt: TGTGCCAGCAGCTTAGGGGCCCGCCCCTGGGACGGGGAGCTGTTTTTT
cdr3_aa: CASSLGARPWDGELFF
j_call: TRBJ2-2
v_call: TRBV7-9
d_call: NA

cdr3_nt: TGTGCCAGCTCACTTCCGGGAGAGCTACGAAATCAGCCCCAGCATTTT
cdr3_aa: CASSLPGELRNQPQHF
j_call: TRBJ1-5
v_call: TRBV18
d_call: NA

cdr3_nt: TGCGCCAGCAGCTTGGCGCCCACTAACGCAGATACGCAGTATTTT
cdr3_aa: CASSLAPTNADTQYF
j_call: TRBJ2-3
v_call: TRBV5-1
d_call: NA

cdr3_nt: TGTGCCAGCAGCCCTCGACTAGCGGGGGGTCCACTCTTACCAAGCTCCTACAATGAGCAGTTCTTC
cdr3_aa: CASSPRLAGGPLLPSSYNEQFF
j_call: TRBJ2-1
v_call: TRBV27
d_call: TRBD2

cdr3_nt: TGTGCCAGCAGCCAAGATCGCGGTGTCGGCTACACCTTC
cdr3_aa: CASSQDRGVGYTF
j_call: TRBJ1-2
v_call: TRBV3-1/TRBV3-2
d_call: NA

cdr3_nt: TGTGCCATCAGTCGTGCCCGCGTTGCAGGAGCGAACACTGAAGCTTTCTTT
cdr3_aa: CAISRARVAGANTEAFF
j_call: TRBJ1-1
v_call: TRBV10-3
d_call: NA

cdr3_nt: TGTGCCAGCAGTTCAAGCGGAGACAACACTGAAGCTTTCTTT
cdr3_aa: CASSSSGDNTEAFF
j_call: TRBJ1-1
v_call: TRBV27
d_call: NA

cdr3_nt: TGCGCCAGCAGTAATCCGCAGGGGACTGAAGCTTTCTTT
cdr3_aa: CASSNPQGTEAFF
j_call: TRBJ1-1
v_call: TRBV10-2
d_call: NA

cdr3_nt: TGTGCCATCAGTGAGTCGGAGGGCGGAGAGCAGTACTTC
cdr3_aa: CAISESEGGEQYF
j_call: TRBJ2-7
v_call: TRBV10-3
d_call: NA

cdr3_nt: TGTGCCAGCAGCTTAGCGCGTTGGAACACCGGGGAGCTGTTTTTT
cdr3_aa: CASSLARWNTGELFF
j_call: TRBJ2-2
v_call: TRBV11-1
d_call: NA

cdr3_nt: TGTGCCAGCTCACTCACCGGGGAGCTGTTTTTT
cdr3_aa: CASSLTGELFF
j_call: TRBJ2-2
v_call: TRBV27
d_call: NA

cdr3_nt: TGTGCCAGCAGCTTAGGCAACACCGGGGAGCTGTTTTTT
cdr3_aa: CASSLGNTGELFF
j_call: TRBJ2-2
v_call: TRBV7-2
d_call: NA

cdr3_nt: TGCAGCGTTGAGGGCCAGCGGGGGCATTCCTACAATGAGCAGTTCTTC
cdr3_aa: CSVEGQRGHSYNEQFF
j_call: TRBJ2-1
v_call: TRBV29-1
d_call: TRBD2

cdr3_nt: TGTGCCAGTATTACCGCGGGACTGAACACTGAAGCTTTCTTT
cdr3_aa: CASITAGLNTEAFF
j_call: TRBJ1-1
v_call: TRBV19
d_call: NA

cdr3_nt: TGTGCCAGCAGTTTAGCGGAGAGACAGGGGAGGCACTTC
cdr3_aa: CASSLAERQGRHF
j_call: TRBJ2-4
v_call: TRBV12-3/TRBV12-4
d_call: TRBD1

cdr3_nt: TGTGCCAGCAGCCAAGTTTTGAGCGGTGATTTGAACACTGAAGCTTTCTTT
cdr3_aa: CASSQVLSGDLNTEAFF
j_call: TRBJ1-1
v_call: TRBV3-1/TRBV3-2
d_call: NA

cdr3_nt: TGTGCCAGCAGGCGGGACAGGGCTAACTATGGCTACACCTTC
cdr3_aa: CASRRDRANYGYTF
j_call: TRBJ1-2
v_call: TRBV6-5
d_call: TRBD1

cdr3_nt: TGTGCCAGCAGCGGTGGGGTCCGGGACAGGGGGAATTCACCCCTCCACTTT
cdr3_aa: CASSGGVRDRGNSPLHF
j_call: TRBJ1-6
v_call: TRBV9
d_call: TRBD1

cdr3_nt: TGTGCCAGCAGTGATAGTGGGGGGGGCAATCAGCCCCAGCATTTT
cdr3_aa: CASSDSGGGNQPQHF
j_call: TRBJ1-5
v_call: TRBV2
d_call: NA

cdr3_nt: TGCGCCAGCAGCCAAGATTCGGGTGCTGGAAACACCATATATTTT
cdr3_aa: CASSQDSGAGNTIYF
j_call: TRBJ1-3
v_call: TRBV4-3
d_call: NA

cdr3_nt: TGTGCCTACGCCTACTCTGGAAACACCATATATTTT
cdr3_aa: CAYAYSGNTIYF
j_call: TRBJ1-3
v_call: TRBV30
d_call: NA

cdr3_nt: TGTGCCAGCAGTGAAGAGCCGGGTGGAAGCTCCTACGAGCAGTACTTC
cdr3_aa: CASSEEPGGSSYEQYF
j_call: TRBJ2-7
v_call: TRBV6-1
d_call: NA

cdr3_nt: TGTGCCAGCAGTGAATCGGGGGGTGGGTATGGCTACACCTTC
cdr3_aa: CASSESGGGYGYTF
j_call: TRBJ1-2
v_call: TRBV6-1
d_call: NA

cdr3_nt: TGTGCCATCAGTGAACGGGGGACACCGAACACCGGGGAGCTGTTTTTT
cdr3_aa: CAISERGTPNTGELFF
j_call: TRBJ2-2
v_call: TRBV10-3
d_call: NA

cdr3_nt: TGTGCCAGCAGTTGGGGAAACACTGAAGCTTTCTTT
cdr3_aa: CASSWGNTEAFF
j_call: TRBJ1-1
v_call: TRBV12-3/TRBV12-4
d_call: NA

cdr3_nt: TGTGCCAGCGGCCCGAGGGGCTGGGCCGGGGAGCTGTTTTTT
cdr3_aa: CASGPRGWAGELFF
j_call: TRBJ2-2
v_call: TRBV11-3
d_call: NA

cdr3_nt: TGTGCCAGTAGCCAGACCCGGTGGAGCGACGAGCAGTACTTC
cdr3_aa: CASSQTRWSDEQYF
j_call: TRBJ2-7
v_call: TRBV19
d_call: NA

cdr3_nt: TGTGCCAGCAGTCCGTCGGCAGGGAGGAGGGCTGAAGCTTTCTTT
cdr3_aa: CASSPSAGRRAEAFF
j_call: TRBJ1-1
v_call: TRBV6-5
d_call: NA

cdr3_nt: TGTGCCAGCAGCCAAGGGACTAGCCGGGAGACCCAGTACTTC
cdr3_aa: CASSQGTSRETQYF
j_call: TRBJ2-5
v_call: TRBV3-1/TRBV3-2
d_call: TRBD2

cdr3_nt: TGTGCCAGCACCCTAGGATACGGTGCCTACGAGCAGTACTTC
cdr3_aa: CASTLGYGAYEQYF
j_call: TRBJ2-7
v_call: TRBV28
d_call: NA

cdr3_nt: TGTGCCAGCAGTGAATGGGACTGGGGCAATCAGCCCCAGCATTTT
cdr3_aa: CASSEWDWGNQPQHF
j_call: TRBJ1-5
v_call: TRBV6-1
d_call: NA

cdr3_nt: TGTGCCAGCAGTGGAAGGTCTCCCAATCAGCCCCAGCATTTT
cdr3_aa: CASSGRSPNQPQHF
j_call: TRBJ1-5
v_call: TRBV2
d_call: NA

cdr3_nt: TGTGCCAGCAGTGAGGGCGGGGACTCCTACGAGCAGTACTTC
cdr3_aa: CASSEGGDSYEQYF
j_call: TRBJ2-7
v_call: TRBV6-1
d_call: NA

cdr3_nt: TGTGCCAGCAGCTTGGGCTACGAGCAGTACTTC
cdr3_aa: CASSLGYEQYF
j_call: TRBJ2-7
v_call: TRBV5-6
d_call: NA

cdr3_nt: TGTGCCTGGAGTGTAGGACAGGGACGCCAGCCCCAGCATTTT
cdr3_aa: CAWSVGQGRQPQHF
j_call: TRBJ1-5
v_call: TRBV30
d_call: TRBD1

cdr3_nt: TGCGCCAGCGGGTCCAGCGTCCTTAACTATGGCTACACCTTC
cdr3_aa: CASGSSVLNYGYTF
j_call: TRBJ1-2
v_call: TRBV5-1
d_call: NA

cdr3_nt: TGTGCCAGCTCACCGGTCCTGGGAATGGACACTGAAGCTTTCTTT
cdr3_aa: CASSPVLGMDTEAFF
j_call: TRBJ1-1
v_call: TRBV18
d_call: NA

cdr3_nt: TGTGCCAGCAGCCCTTCGGGACAGGGGGCGCGGGGCTACACCTTC
cdr3_aa: CASSPSGQGARGYTF
j_call: TRBJ1-2
v_call: TRBV13
d_call: TRBD1

cdr3_nt: TGTGCCAGCAACGATGGGGGGCGCAATGAGCAGTTCTTC
cdr3_aa: CASNDGGRNEQFF
j_call: TRBJ2-1
v_call: TRBV27
d_call: NA

cdr3_nt: TGTGCCAGCAGTGTCTCTGGGGCCAGCACTGAAGCTTTCTTT
cdr3_aa: CASSVSGASTEAFF
j_call: TRBJ1-1
v_call: TRBV2
d_call: NA

cdr3_nt: TGTGCCAGCAGCTTTAACACAGTCGCAACTAATGAAAAACTGTTTTTT
cdr3_aa: CASSFNTVATNEKLFF
j_call: TRBJ1-4
v_call: TRBV11-2
d_call: NA

cdr3_nt: TGTGCCAGCAGCCCTCGGGACAATGTTTACAATGAGCAGTTCTTC
cdr3_aa: CASSPRDNVYNEQFF
j_call: TRBJ2-1
v_call: TRBV7-9
d_call: NA